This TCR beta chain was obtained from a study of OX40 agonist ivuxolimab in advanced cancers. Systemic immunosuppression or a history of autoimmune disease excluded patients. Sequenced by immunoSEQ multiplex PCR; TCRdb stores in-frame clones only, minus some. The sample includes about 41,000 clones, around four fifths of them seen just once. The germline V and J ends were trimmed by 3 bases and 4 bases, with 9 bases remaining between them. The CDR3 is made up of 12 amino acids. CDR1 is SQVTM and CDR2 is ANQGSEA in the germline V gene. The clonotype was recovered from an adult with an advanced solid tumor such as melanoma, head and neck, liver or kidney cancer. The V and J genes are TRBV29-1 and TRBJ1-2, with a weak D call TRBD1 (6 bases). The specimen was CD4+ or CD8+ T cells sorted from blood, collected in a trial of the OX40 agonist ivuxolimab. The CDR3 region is CSVETGTYGYTF. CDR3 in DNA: TGCAGCGTTGAGACAGGAACCTATGGCTACACCTTC.